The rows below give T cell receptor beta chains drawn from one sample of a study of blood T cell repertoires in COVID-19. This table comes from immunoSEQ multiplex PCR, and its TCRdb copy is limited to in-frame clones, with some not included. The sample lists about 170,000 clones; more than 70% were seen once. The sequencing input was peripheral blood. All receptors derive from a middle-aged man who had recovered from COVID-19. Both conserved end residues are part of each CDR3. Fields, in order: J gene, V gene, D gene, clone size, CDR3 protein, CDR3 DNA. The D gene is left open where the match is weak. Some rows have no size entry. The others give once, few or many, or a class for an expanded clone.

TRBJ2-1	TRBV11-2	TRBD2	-	CASSSGLAGAREQFF	TGTGCCAGCAGCTCGGGACTAGCGGGAGCCCGAGAGCAGTTCTTC
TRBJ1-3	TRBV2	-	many	CASSSTGNTIYF	TGTGCCAGCAGTTCCACTGGAAACACCATATATTTT
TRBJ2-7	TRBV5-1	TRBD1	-	CASSQQGALGSYEQYF	TGCGCCAGCAGCCAACAGGGGGCGCTTGGCTCCTACGAGCAGTACTTC
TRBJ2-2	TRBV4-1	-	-	CASSLSRGLLAANTGELFF	TGCGCCAGCAGCCTTTCCAGGGGGCTCCTAGCGGCGAACACCGGGGAGCTGTTTTTT
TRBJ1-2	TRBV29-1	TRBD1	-	CSVDRVDGYTF	TGCAGCGTGGACAGGGTCGATGGCTACACCTTC
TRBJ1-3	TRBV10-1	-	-	CASSEASSGNTIYF	TGCGCCAGCAGTGAAGCGAGCTCTGGAAACACCATATATTTT
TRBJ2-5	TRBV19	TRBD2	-	CASSGPAGVETQYF	TGTGCCAGTAGTGGCCCAGCGGGAGTTGAGACCCAGTACTTC
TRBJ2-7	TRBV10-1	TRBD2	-	CASSATGGGPYEQYF	TGCGCCAGCAGTGCAACCGGGGGGGGCCCCTACGAGCAGTACTTC
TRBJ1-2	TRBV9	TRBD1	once	CASSAGQGALNYGYTF	TGTGCCAGCAGCGCGGGACAGGGGGCCCTAAACTATGGCTACACCTTC
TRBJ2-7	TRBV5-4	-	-	CASSLGTGEQYF	TGTGCCAGCAGCTTGGGTACAGGCGAGCAGTACTTC
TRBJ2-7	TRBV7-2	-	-	CASSLAVQGSEQYF	TGTGCCAGCAGCTTAGCGGTCCAGGGAAGCGAGCAGTACTTC
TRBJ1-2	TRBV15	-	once	CATSRVGATGSYGYTF	TGTGCCACCAGCAGAGTAGGTGCTACCGGGAGCTATGGCTACACCTTC
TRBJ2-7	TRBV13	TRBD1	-	CASSWGQGPSYEQYF	TGTGCCAGCAGCTGGGGACAGGGACCCTCCTACGAGCAGTACTTC
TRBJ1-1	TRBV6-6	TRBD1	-	CASSPKLTGTVNTEAFF	TGTGCCAGCAGTCCGAAACTAACCGGGACAGTGAACACTGAAGCTTTCTTT
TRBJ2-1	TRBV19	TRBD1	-	CASSMGTGAATSSYNEQFF	TGTGCCAGTAGTATGGGGACAGGGGCCGCAACAAGCTCCTACAATGAGCAGTTCTTC
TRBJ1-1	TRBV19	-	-	CASSLYAAGGEGEAFF	TGTGCCAGTAGTTTATACGCCGCGGGCGGTGAGGGTGAAGCTTTCTTT
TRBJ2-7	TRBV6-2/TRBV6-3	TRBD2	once	CASSAASGRATYEQYF	TGTGCCAGCAGTGCCGCTAGCGGGAGGGCTACCTACGAGCAGTACTTC
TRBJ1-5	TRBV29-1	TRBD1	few	CSVEDLLGQGNNQPQHF	TGCAGCGTTGAAGATCTCCTGGGACAGGGGAACAATCAGCCCCAGCATTTT
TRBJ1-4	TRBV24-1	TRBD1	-	CATNPRQGREKLFF	TGTGCCACCAACCCAAGACAGGGCCGTGAAAAACTGTTTTTT
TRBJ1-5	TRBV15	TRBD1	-	CATSRGTGNLNQPQHF	TGTGCCACCAGCAGAGGGACAGGGAACCTCAATCAGCCCCAGCATTTT
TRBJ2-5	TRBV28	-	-	CASRGTRTQETQYF	TGTGCCAGTCGGGGTACGAGGACCCAAGAGACCCAGTACTTC
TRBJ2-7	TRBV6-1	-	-	CASSESVYEQYF	TGTGCCAGCAGTGAAAGCGTCTACGAGCAGTACTTC
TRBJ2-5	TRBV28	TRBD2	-	CASSVTSGVQETQYF	TGTGCCAGCAGTGTTACTAGCGGGGTACAAGAGACCCAGTACTTC
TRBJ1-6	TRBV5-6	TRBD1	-	CASSRGTGVYSPLHF	TGTGCCAGCAGCCGCGGGACAGGGGTTTATTCACCCCTCCACTTT
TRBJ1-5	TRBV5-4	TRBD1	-	CASSLEGADTQPQHF	TGTGCCAGCAGCTTGGAGGGGGCCGATACTCAGCCCCAGCATTTT
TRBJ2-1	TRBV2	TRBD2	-	CASRLAGAANEQFF	TGTGCCAGCAGGTTAGCGGGAGCGGCCAATGAGCAGTTCTTC
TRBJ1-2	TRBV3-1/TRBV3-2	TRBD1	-	CASSRGQTYGYTF	TGTGCCAGCAGCCGGGGACAGACTTATGGCTACACCTTC